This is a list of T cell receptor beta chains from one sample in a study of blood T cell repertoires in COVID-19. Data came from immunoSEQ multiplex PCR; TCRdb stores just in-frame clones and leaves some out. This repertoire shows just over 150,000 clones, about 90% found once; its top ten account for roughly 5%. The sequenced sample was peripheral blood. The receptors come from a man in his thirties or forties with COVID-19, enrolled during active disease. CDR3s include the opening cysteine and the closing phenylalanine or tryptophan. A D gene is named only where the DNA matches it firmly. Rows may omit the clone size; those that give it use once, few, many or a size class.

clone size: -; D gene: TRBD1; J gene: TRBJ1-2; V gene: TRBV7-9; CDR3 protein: CASSFSKNRGGYTF; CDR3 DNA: TGTGCCAGCAGCTTTTCTAAAAACAGGGGAGGCTACACCTTC
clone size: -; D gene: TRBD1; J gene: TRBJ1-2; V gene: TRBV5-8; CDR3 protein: CASRPDRVGYTF; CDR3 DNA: TGTGCCAGCAGGCCGGACAGGGTTGGCTACACCTTC
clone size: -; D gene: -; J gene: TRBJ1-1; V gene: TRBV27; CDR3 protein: CASSRTGFTEAFF; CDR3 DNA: TGTGCCAGCAGCCGAACGGGATTCACTGAAGCTTTCTTT
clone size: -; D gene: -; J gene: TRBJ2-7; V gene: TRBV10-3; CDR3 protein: CAISGGLEQYF; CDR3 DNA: TGTGCCATCAGTGGGGGGCTTGAGCAGTACTTC
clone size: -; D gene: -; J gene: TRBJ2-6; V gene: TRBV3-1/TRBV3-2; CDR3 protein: CASSQDLGDGANVLTF; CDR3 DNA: TGTGCCAGCAGCCAAGATCTGGGCGACGGGGCCAACGTCCTGACTTTC
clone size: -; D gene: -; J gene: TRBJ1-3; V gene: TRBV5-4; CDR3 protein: CASSPQSGNTIYF; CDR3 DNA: TGTGCCAGCAGCCCTCAGTCTGGAAACACCATATATTTT
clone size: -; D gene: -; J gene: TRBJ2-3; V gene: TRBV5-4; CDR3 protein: CASSSLGGGDTQYF; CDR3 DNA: TGTGCCAGCAGCTCGCTCGGGGGTGGAGATACGCAGTATTTT
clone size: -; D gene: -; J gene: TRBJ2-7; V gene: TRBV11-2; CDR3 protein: CASSLAVGEQYF; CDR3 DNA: TGTGCCAGCAGCTTAGCTGTCGGCGAGCAGTACTTC
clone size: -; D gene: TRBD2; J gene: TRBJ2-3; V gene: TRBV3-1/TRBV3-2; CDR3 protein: CASSHASSGRLDTQYF; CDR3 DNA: TGTGCCAGCAGCCATGCCTCTAGCGGGAGATTAGATACGCAGTATTTT
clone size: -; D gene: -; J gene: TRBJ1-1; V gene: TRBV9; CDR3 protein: CASSVSGRGNTEAFF; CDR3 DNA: TGTGCCAGCAGCGTCTCCGGGCGGGGAAACACTGAAGCTTTCTTT
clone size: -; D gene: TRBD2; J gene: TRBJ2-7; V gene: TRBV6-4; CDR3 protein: CASTSGNEQYF; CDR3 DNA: TGTGCCAGCACCAGCGGGAACGAGCAGTACTTC
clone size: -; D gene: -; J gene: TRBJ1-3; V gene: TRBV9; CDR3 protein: CASSVGGATGNTIYF; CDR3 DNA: TGTGCCAGCAGCGTTGGAGGGGCGACTGGAAACACCATATATTTT
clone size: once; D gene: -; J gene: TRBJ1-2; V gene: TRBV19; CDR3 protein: CATTPGHSNYGYTF; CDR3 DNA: TGTGCCACCACCCCGGGACACTCTAACTATGGCTACACCTTC
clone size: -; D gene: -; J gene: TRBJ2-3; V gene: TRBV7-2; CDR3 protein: CASSSYADTQYF; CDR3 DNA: TGTGCCAGCAGCTCCTACGCAGATACGCAGTATTTT
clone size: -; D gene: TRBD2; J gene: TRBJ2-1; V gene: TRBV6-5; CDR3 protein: CASSYSPGGNNEQFF; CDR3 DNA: TGTGCCAGCAGTTACTCGCCGGGAGGGAACAATGAGCAGTTCTTC
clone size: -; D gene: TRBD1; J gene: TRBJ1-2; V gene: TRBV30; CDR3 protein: CAWSPPFLPGQGPGYTF; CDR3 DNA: TGTGCCTGGAGTCCCCCCTTCTTACCGGGACAGGGGCCAGGCTACACCTTC
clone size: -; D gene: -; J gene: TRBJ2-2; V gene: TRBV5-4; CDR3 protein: CASSLLTAGTYTGELFF; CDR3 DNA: TGTGCCAGCAGCTTGTTGACCGCAGGTACATACACCGGGGAGCTGTTTTTT
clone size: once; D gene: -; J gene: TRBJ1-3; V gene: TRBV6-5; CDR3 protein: CASHRVAGNTIYF; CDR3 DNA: TGTGCCAGCCACAGGGTTGCTGGAAACACCATATATTTT
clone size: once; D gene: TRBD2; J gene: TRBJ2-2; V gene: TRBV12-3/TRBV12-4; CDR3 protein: CASVREGGELFF; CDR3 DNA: TGTGCCAGCGTGAGGGAGGGCGGGGAGCTGTTTTTT
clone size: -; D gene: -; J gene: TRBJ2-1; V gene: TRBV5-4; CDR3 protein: CASRMVASNEQFF; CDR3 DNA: TGTGCCAGCAGGATGGTAGCGTCCAATGAGCAGTTCTTC
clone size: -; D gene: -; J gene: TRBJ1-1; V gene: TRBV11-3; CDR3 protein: CASGQQGNTEAFF; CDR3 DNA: TGTGCCAGTGGACAGCAGGGGAACACTGAAGCTTTCTTT
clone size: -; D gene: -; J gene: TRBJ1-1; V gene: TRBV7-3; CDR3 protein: CASRVGGSTEAFF; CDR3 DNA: TGTGCCAGCAGGGTAGGGGGAAGCACTGAAGCTTTCTTT
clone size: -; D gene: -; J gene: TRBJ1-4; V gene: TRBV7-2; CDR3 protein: CASSLARGYSEKLFF; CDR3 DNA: TGTGCCAGCAGCTTAGCGAGGGGGTATAGTGAAAAACTGTTTTTT
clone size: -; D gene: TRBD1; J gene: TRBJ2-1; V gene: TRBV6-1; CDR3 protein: CASSEARTGPGNEQFF; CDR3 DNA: TGTGCCAGCAGTGAAGCGAGGACAGGGCCAGGGAATGAGCAGTTCTTC
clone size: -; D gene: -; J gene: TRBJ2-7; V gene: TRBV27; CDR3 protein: CASSPPLSTGTVEQYF; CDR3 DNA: TGTGCCAGCAGTCCCCCTTTATCGACAGGTACAGTCGAGCAGTACTTC
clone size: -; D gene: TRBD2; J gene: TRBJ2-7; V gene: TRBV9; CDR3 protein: CASSVVAGPTYEQYF; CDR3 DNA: TGTGCCAGCAGCGTGGTAGCGGGGCCCACCTACGAGCAGTACTTC
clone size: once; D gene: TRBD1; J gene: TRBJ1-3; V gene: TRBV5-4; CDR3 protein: CASSLGQGPGNTIYF; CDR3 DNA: TGTGCCAGCAGCTTGGGACAGGGACCTGGAAACACCATATATTTT